Below, one TCR beta chain is given with its context. Libraries were prepared by immunoSEQ multiplex PCR; TCRdb keeps only in-frame clonotypes and omits some of them. Here the sample spans fewer than 100,000 clones, 95% being singletons. The record originates from a study of siplizumab effects on memory and regulatory T cells. Germline V gene sequence: CDR1 MGHRA, CDR2 YSYEKL. The CDR3 totals 18 residues. The sequence was obtained from a human donor in good health. Sequencing input: CD8+ T cells sorted from blood. This chain links TRBV4-1 with TRBJ2-5; weak D call: TRBD1 (8 bases). The end of the DNA aligns better with TRBJ2-7, so the J call may be wrong. For the CDR3, the DNA is TGCGCCAGCAGCCAACACCTCGGACAGGGAGGGGACTCCTACGAGCAGTACTTC. It specifies CASSQHLGQGGDSYEQYF.